This T cell receptor beta chain is from a study of OX40 agonist ivuxolimab in advanced cancers. Study details: The study treated patients with ivuxolimab, an agonistic anti-OX40 (CD134) antibody. Of the patients, three showed partial responses, one with hepatocellular carcinoma and two with cutaneous melanoma. Every patient in dose escalation had hepatocellular carcinoma, melanoma, renal cell or head and neck cancer.

Looked up from germline, CDR1 is SGHRS and CDR2 is YFSETQ. V lost 3 bases and J 6 bases, leaving 12 bases between the germline ends. This CDR3 is built from 13 residues. Overall study findings and caveats: More expanded clones were seen, on average, in CD8+ T cells than in CD4+.

Libraries were prepared by immunoSEQ multiplex PCR; TCRdb keeps only in-frame clonotypes and omits some of them. The table shows some 60,000 clones, with approximately 84% occurring only once. On this clone itself: The antigen remains undetermined.

The chain combines TRBV5-1 with TRBJ2-5, with D possibly being TRBD2 (6 bases). Sample: CD4+ or CD8+ T cells sorted from blood, taken in a trial of the OX40 agonist ivuxolimab. This receptor was taken from an adult with an advanced solid tumor such as melanoma, head and neck, liver or kidney cancer. CDR3 DNA sequence: TGCGCCAGCAGCTCCGGGACTCCTCAGACCCAGTACTTC. Amino acids: CASSSGTPQTQYF.